This TCR beta chain derives from a study of T cell changes during pregnancy in multiple sclerosis. The V end was cut by 2 bases, the J end by 5 bases, with 7 bases between. Germline assignment: CDR1 SGHNT and CDR2 YYREEE (reference sequence). The CDR3 contains 12 residues. Sequencing was performed with immunoSEQ multiplex PCR; in TCRdb, only in-frame clones are kept and a portion is missing. The sample has around 84,000 clones, approximately 95% seen once. Sample: peripheral blood, taken in the second trimester of pregnancy. The TCR comes from a female donor in good health, enrolled as a control in a pregnancy study. V gene TRBV5-4 combines with J gene TRBJ1-1; tentative D call: TRBD1 (5 bases). CDR3: CASSFRDTEAFF. In DNA form, the CDR3 reads TGTGCCAGCAGCTTCAGGGATACTGAAGCTTTCTTT.